The T cell receptor (beta chain) described here comes from a study of T cell repertoires in cytomegalovirus infection. Study-level information: HLA-C-restricted CMV epitopes, recently identified, and well-studied HLA-B-restricted ones were used by the study. CMV infection and matching HLA type were both indicated by public TCR beta signatures. The study's findings and limits: People with CMV and the relevant HLA were identified by cumulative public TCR beta family frequency. CMV-specific TCR beta clonotypes restricted by HLA-C were the ones dominating the ex vivo response.

This CDR3 region has 12 residues. Germline CDR1 SGHNT, CDR2 YENEEA. Trimming pared 4 bases from V and 7 bases from J, leaving 9 bases between. TCRdb redid the calling of the reads with MiXCR, one entry per CDR3 protein. The sample shows roughly 500,000 distinct CDR3 sequences, 40% to 50% of them seen only once. This clonotype turned up a few times. What it recognizes is unknown. The input for sequencing was cultured PBMCs, taken from culture after CMV antigen stimulation. This TCR came from a human donor in good health (CMV status not recorded). Some clones in this sample may be carry-over from other donors' samples. The gene calls are TRBV11-3 and TRBJ2-3; no reliable D call. In DNA, the CDR3 is TGTGCCAGCAGCTCTACCGCGAATACGCAGTATTTT. It yields the protein CASSSTANTQYF.